This section outlines one TCR beta chain sequence together with its context. One base away lies a much larger clone, so this may be a sequencing read error. Time point in this sample: patch test 1, 2 weeks after DPC sensitization. Specified treatment: therapeutic diphenylcyclopropenone sensitization with weekly scalp DPC. Unfractionated whole blood served as the source for total RNA extraction. The record originates from a study of human T cells and chemical hapten exposure. Across the study: DPC (0.01%) was patch tested on the upper back and read at 6 days. Women made up most patients, who had alopecia areata, totalis or universalis.

Per the germline V gene, CDR1 is SGHRS and CDR2 is YFSETQ. The CDR3 consists of 14 residues. Trimming shortened V by 3 bases and J by 2 bases, and 12 bases separated the two germline ends. TCRdb re-called the RACE reads through MiXCR, storing one row per CDR3 protein. The sample includes 150,000 to 200,000 distinct CDR3 sequences, about 20% seen only once; the top ten take under 8.5%. This TCR was recovered from a woman aged 45-65 years with alopecia areata. Some clones in this sample may be carry-over from other donors' samples. The source material was whole blood, sampled in connection with sensitization to the hapten diphenylcyclopropenone (DPC). The gene calls are TRBV5-1 and TRBJ2-7; D unresolved. The CDR3 loop reads CASSSNSRTYEQYF. CDR3 bases: TGCGCCAGCAGCTCGAACAGCAGAACCTACGAGCAGTACTTC.